This T cell receptor (beta chain) comes out of a study of blood T cell repertoires in COVID-19 (TCRdb year 2020). For context, the study as a whole: The collaborator samples originated in the United States, Italy and Spain and spanned the acute and convalescent phases of COVID-19. The samples were drawn from two sources: the first 160 participants of the ongoing ImmuneRACE study, and 1,000 to 1,500 subjects contributed by 6 global collaborators. The prospective study material was composed of cDNA or gDNA derived from T cells, B-cell-depleted T cells, or PBMCs. The repertoires were made available in a free public database intended to serve as a resource for research on the immune response to SARS-CoV-2. The sample metadata nearly always contained a de-identified subject ID, COVID-19 status, age in years and sex. Subjects who had been exposed to COVID-19, were actively infected with it, or had recovered from it provided the deeply sampled blood TCRbeta repertoires that made up the dataset. HLA class I and class II types, where available, came from metadata supplied by the sample provider rather than from assay-based typing.

A word on this clone: There is no known antigen for this receptor. Compared with germline, one end of the junction differs, possibly owing to a read error.

The collaborating institutions used their own protocols to collect whole blood in K2EDTA tubes. For TCRbeta analysis, collaborator samples were shipped as frozen whole blood, as isolated PBMCs, or as DNA extracted from either sample type. TCRbeta CDR3 regions were amplified from genomic DNA by means of the immunoSEQ Assay, a bias-controlled multiplex PCR. Per the original workflow: Within the assay, amplification of reference gene primers was used to estimate how many nucleated cells each sample contained. To quantify the absolute abundance of each unique TCRbeta CDR3 rearrangement, sequence reads were collapsed and filtered. For each sample, productive Simpson clonality was calculated by taking the square root of Simpson's diversity index across productive rearrangements. TCRdb holds this immuneACCESS table with in-frame rearrangements only. Some clones are missing; in checked studies, unresolved V genes explain under half, and the rest has no known cause. The V and J calls and clone size are taken from that table; D and trimming were inferred from the DNA. Here the sample has 200,000 to 300,000 clones; 75% to 90% occur a single time. The ten largest clones capture around an eighth of the sample.

Overall study outcomes, separate from this receptor: Clinical and demographic metadata were provided uncurated, with the amount varying by source and participant.

The germline V gene (reference sequence) gives CDR1 as SSHAT and CDR2 as FNYEAQ. Measured from the cysteine to the phenylalanine, the CDR3 is 14 residues long. Only CDR3 DNA is held: 42 bases, read in frame from base 1. Material for sequencing was peripheral blood. The receptor comes from a woman in her fifties or sixties with active or convalescent COVID-19. Recombination linked TRBV7-7 to TRBJ2-7; no confident D gene assignment can be made. The DNA reads TGTGCTAGCAGCTTAGATCCCAGCTCCTACGAGCAGTACTTC. Translated, this gives CASSLDPSSYEQYF.